What follows are 17 T cell receptor beta chains derived from one specimen sequenced in a study of CD8 T cells in Susac syndrome. Random-hexamer reverse transcription was applied to roughly 0.5 to 1 ug RNA. TCRdb independently ran MiXCR on the immunoSEQ multiplex PCR reads; one entry per CDR3 protein. Of about 190,000 distinct CDR3 sequences in the sample, 85% to 95% were seen once. The sequenced sample consisted of CD8+ T cells from PBMCs. These receptors were obtained from a human donor with Susac syndrome.

The rearrangement uses TRBV6-1 and TRBJ2-7; 8 bases are a match to TRBD2. CDR1 is MNHNS and CDR2 is SASEGT in the germline V gene. J was trimmed by 5 bases and V by 6 bases; bases with no gene match: 9. This CDR3 has 14 residues. CDR3 coding DNA: TGTGCCAGCAGCTACGGGGGGGATGCAAACGAGCAGTACTTC. Amino acids: CASSYGGDANEQYF.

The gene calls are TRBV27 and TRBJ2-7, with D perhaps TRBD1 (5 bases). V was clipped by 3 bases and J by 3 bases, with 9 bases between them. There are 13 residues in the CDR3. Germline V CDR1 and CDR2: MNHEY, SMNVEV (reference sequence). The CDR3 sequence is CASSFGRDYEQYF. CDR3 in DNA: TGTGCCAGCAGTTTCGGCAGGGACTACGAGCAGTACTTC.

The chain couples TRBV7-9 to TRBJ1-2; the D is unclear. V lost 0 bases and J 5 bases, leaving 10 bases between the germline ends. CDR1 and CDR2 (germline): SEHNR, FQNEAQ (reference sequence). The CDR3 loop spans 14 amino acids. As DNA, the CDR3 is TGTGCCAGCAGCTTAGCCGACGCACTGTATGGCTACACCTTC. It specifies CASSLADALYGYTF.

The chain employs TRBV18 and TRBJ2-7; maybe TRBD1 (5 bases). Trimming shortened V by 4 bases and J by 12 bases, and 16 bases separated the two germline ends. The CDR3 extends over 12 amino acids. Germline values: CDR1 KGHSH, CDR2 LQKENI. In DNA, the CDR3 is TGTGCCAGCTCACAAGACAGCCCGGATCCGTACTTC. This translates into CASSQDSPDPYF.

This chain links TRBV13 with TRBJ2-6, with D unresolved. The length of the CDR3 is 16 residues. CDR1 and CDR2 from the germline V gene are PRHDT and FYEKMQ (reference sequence). Trimming cost V 2 bases and J 1 base, with 9 bases left between them. The CDR3 sequence: CASSLQEGSGANVLTF. The CDR3 bases are TGTGCCAGCAGCTTACAGGAAGGGTCTGGGGCCAACGTCCTGACTTTC.

This clonotype came up once. The chain couples TRBV28 to TRBJ2-6; 8 bases line up with TRBD1. This CDR3 has 16 residues. V was pared by 3 bases and J by 4 bases, with 5 bases of the junction left unmatched. Per the germline V gene, CDR1 is MDHEN and CDR2 is SYDVKM. This CDR3 reads CASSFWTGPGANVLTF. The CDR3, as DNA: TGTGCCAGCAGTTTTTGGACAGGGCCCGGGGCCAACGTCCTGACTTTC.

V gene TRBV12-5 combines with J gene TRBJ1-1, with TRBD1 identical over 9 bases. Germline V lookup: CDR1 LGHNT, CDR2 FRNRAP. The CDR3 has 12 residues. Trimming cost V 7 bases and J 7 bases; bases outside gene matches: 4. The CDR3, as DNA: TGTGCTAGTGTCCGACAGGGGGGTGAAGCTTTCTTT. It specifies CASVRQGGEAFF.

The chain uses TRBV5-6 and TRBJ1-1; possibly TRBD1 for D (6 bases). Trimming took 4 bases from V and 1 from J, leaving 17 bases between them. This CDR3 comprises 16 residues. Per germline, CDR1 SGHDT and CDR2 YYEEEE. As DNA, the CDR3 is TGTGCCAGCAGCCCGATGGGGGGCACCGGGAACACTGAAGCTTTCTTT. This sequence encodes CASSPMGGTGNTEAFF. The full variable domain, with the rest looked up from reference TRBV5-6 and TRBJ1-1, is DAGVTQSPTHLIKTRGQQVTLRCSPKSGHDTVSWYQQALGQGPQFIFQYYEEEERQRGNFPDRFSGHQFPNYSSELNVNALLLGDSALYLCASSPMGGTGNTEAFFGQGTRLTVV.

The chain joins TRBV27 to TRBJ2-7; tentatively, D is TRBD2 (7 bases). The CDR3 has 13 amino acids. The V end lost 2 bases, the J end lost 6 bases, and 11 bases lay between the germline ends. Germline loops: CDR1 MNHEY, CDR2 SMNVEV (reference sequence). CDR3 DNA: TGTGCCAGCAGTTTAGGGGGGGGGCTCGAGCAGTACTTC. Protein product: CASSLGGGLEQYF.

The chain employs TRBV7-9 and TRBJ2-7; TRBD1 agrees at 8 bases. This CDR3 region has 14 residues. Trimming cost V 5 bases and J 3 bases; bases outside gene matches: 6. The germline CDR1 and CDR2 sequences are SEHNR and FQNEAQ (reference sequence). DNA for the CDR3: TGTGCCAGCAGCCGGGGACAGGCCCTCTACGAGCAGTACTTC. Its translation: CASSRGQALYEQYF.

The chain recombines TRBV29-1 with TRBJ1-3; no clear D. The CDR3 runs 13 residues. Germline CDR1 and CDR2: SQVTM and ANQGSEA. V was trimmed by 4 bases and J by 1 base, leaving 8 bases between them. CDR3 sequence (DNA): TGCAGCGTTGCCCTGGGGTCTGGAAACACCATATATTTT. This codes for CSVALGSGNTIYF.

V usage is TRBV4-1 and J usage is TRBJ2-7, with 7 bases that match TRBD1. CDR1 is MGHRA and CDR2 is YSYEKL in the germline V gene. Germline trimming cut 2 bases from V and 0 bases from J; bases unmatched to any gene: 4. The CDR3 covers 15 residues. The CDR3 nucleotides read TGCGCCAGCAGCCAAACCGGGACAGCCTCCTACGAGCAGTACTTC. Its protein product is CASSQTGTASYEQYF.

This clonotype was detected once. The rearrangement uses TRBV24-1 and TRBJ2-3; TRBD1 aligns across 7 bases. Trimming cost V 2 bases and J 1 base; bases outside gene matches: 5. This CDR3 spans 16 amino acids. Per the germline V gene, CDR1 is KGHDR and CDR2 is SFDVKD. CDR3 DNA: TGTGCCACCAGTGATTCCAAAGGGACAGGCACAGATACGCAGTATTTT. Translated: CATSDSKGTGTDTQYF.

The J gene is TRBJ2-1, the V gene TRBV6-2 or TRBV6-3; the D is unclear. Germline V gene data show CDR1 as MNHEY and CDR2 as SVGEGT. The CDR3 sequence is 13 residues long. The V end was cut by 5 bases, the J end by 8 bases, with 13 bases between. CDR3 residues: CASSTGWWHEQFF. As DNA, the CDR3 is TGTGCCAGCAGTACGGGCTGGTGGCATGAGCAGTTCTTC.

This rearrangement joins TRBV4-1 to TRBJ1-3; D perhaps matches TRBD1 (5 bases). CDR1 is MGHRA, CDR2 YSYEKL, per germline. CDR3 length: 13 residues. V lost 9 bases and J lost 3, with 12 bases in between. The CDR3 spells CASRGMGGNTIYF. CDR3 DNA: TGCGCCAGTAGGGGTATGGGTGGAAACACCATATATTTT.

V and J are TRBV27 and TRBJ1-5; perhaps TRBD1 as D (5 bases). This CDR3 contains 14 residues. Germline CDR1 MNHEY, CDR2 SMNVEV (reference sequence). V was pared by 6 bases and J by 2 bases, with 11 bases between. The CDR3 here is CASSPPGRNQPQHF. CDR3 nucleotide sequence: TGTGCCAGCAGCCCCCCAGGGCGCAATCAGCCCCAGCATTTT.

The chain has TRBV4-2 and TRBJ1-2; D is uncertain. The germline CDR1 and CDR2 sequences are LGHNA and YNFKEQ. This CDR3 is 15 amino acids long. Trimming left V 0 bases short and J 3 bases short, with 11 bases between. Here the CDR3 reads CASSQDRTRHYGYTF. Here the CDR3 DNA reads TGTGCCAGCAGCCAAGATAGAACGAGGCACTATGGCTACACCTTC.